Presented here are 5 T cell receptor beta chains from one specimen sequenced in a study of T cells in women clearing cervical HPV infection. Clones were read by immunoSEQ multiplex PCR, and TCRdb kept only the in-frame ones, dropping some. Listed are some 40,000 clones; roughly 5.2% falls within the top ten. Sequencing used blood buffy coat. The receptors derive from a woman between 18 and 69 years old with a cervical HPV16 infection that either progressed to CIN3+ or cleared (not recorded which).

Frequency places this clone as medium-sized. The CDR3 end falls 3 residues outside the read, so it is completed with the germline J gene. The chain employs TRBV29-1 and TRBJ1-1; D gene unclear. The V gene lost 7 bases and the J gene lost 0 bases, with 12 bases spanning the gap. This CDR3 spans 13 amino acids. CDR1 and CDR2 (germline): SQVTM, ANQGSEA. The CDR3 here is CSARSGLNTEAFF. The part of the CDR3 DNA that was read is TGCAGCGCGAGAAGCGGACTGAACACTGAA. The full variable domain, completed using reference TRBV29-1 and TRBJ1-1, is SAVISQKPSRDICQRGTSLTIQCQVDSQVTMMFWYRQQPGQSLTLIATANQGSEATYESGFVIDKFPISRPNLTFSTLTVSNMSPEDSSIYLCSARSGLNTEAFFGQGTRLTVV.

Note on this clone: The read terminates 3 residues ahead of where the CDR3 ends, so the germline J gene completes it. V and J are TRBV30 and TRBJ2-5; tentatively, D is TRBD2 (6 bases). This CDR3 has 15 residues. V gave up 3 bases and J gave up 1 base, with 15 bases separating them. Germline CDR1 reads GTSNPN; CDR2 reads SVGIG (reference sequence). CDR3 DNA (partial): TGTGCCTGGAGGGGGAGGACGGGGTCCCAAGAGACC. Amino acids: CAWRGRTGSQET. The entire CDR3 sequence reads CAWRGRTGSQETQYF. The variable domain in full, completed from reference TRBV30 and TRBJ2-5, reads SQTIHQWPATLVQPVGSPLSLECTVEGTSNPNLYWYRQAAGRGLQLLFYSVGIGQISSEVPQNLSASRPQDRQFILSSKKLLLSDSGFYLCAWRGRTGSQETQYFGPGTRLLVL.

CDR3 bases read: TGTGCCAGCAGCTCAATTGTGGCTTACGAG. It encodes CASSSIVAYE. The entire CDR3 is CASSSIVAYEQYF. This chain joins TRBV7-9 and TRBJ2-7, with D unclear. The CDR3 extends 3 residues past the end of the read, so its final part is completed from the germline J gene. The CDR3 runs 13 residues. Germline CDR1 reads SEHNR; CDR2 reads FQNEAQ (reference sequence). V shed 4 bases and J shed 4 bases, with 11 bases lying between them.

With respect to this clone: The DNA ends 3 residues before the CDR3 does, and the rest of the CDR3 is filled in from the germline J gene. This rearrangement joins TRBV19 to TRBJ1-2; D ambiguous. This CDR3 has 14 residues. CDR1 and CDR2 (germline): LNHDA, SQIVND (reference sequence). The CDR3 sequence: CASSIASGEYDYTF. CDR3 DNA, as far as it was read: TGTGCCAGTAGTATAGCTAGCGGAGAGTACGAC.

As to this clone: The read comes to an end 3 residues before the CDR3 does, leaving the germline J gene to fill in the end. This sequence joins TRBV20-1 and TRBJ2-3; TRBD2 is a possible D gene (6 bases). The CDR3 contains 17 residues. Per germline, CDR1 DFQATT and CDR2 SNEGSKA (reference sequence). The CDR3 loop reads CSAFLFGAGTIQETQYF. CDR3 DNA, as far as it was read: TGCAGTGCCTTTCTTTTTGGGGCGGGGACGATACAAGAGACG.